This T cell receptor beta chain came from a study of Graves' ophthalmopathy and Graves' hyperthyroidism. For repertoire sequencing, the TCR beta CDR3 regions were amplified from RNA transcripts. RT-PCR in the first round used HTBI primers; a second-round multiplex PCR followed. TCRdb passed the multiplex PCR reads through MiXCR, listing each CDR3 protein once. The sample lists just over 600,000 distinct CDR3 sequences, 22% occurring once. This clonotype has a count of ten or more. As yet, its antigen is unknown. Study-level points and caveats: Ophthalmopathy and stable hyperthyroidism were discriminated by a 13-signature model, with 87.88% sensitivity and about 76% specificity.

Source material: peripheral blood. The TCR originated in a woman in her late teens or twenties with stable Graves' hyperthyroidism. Some clones in this sample may be carry-over from other donors' samples.

The CDR3 loop is CASSPIPSPLHF. In nucleotides, the CDR3 is TGTGCCAGCAGCCCAATCCCTTCACCCCTCCACTTT. The genes are TRBV7-2 and TRBJ1-6, with unresolved D. Germline V gene lookup returns CDR1 SGHTA and CDR2 FQGNSA. This CDR3 comprises 12 residues. V lost 5 bases and J 9 bases, leaving 8 bases between the germline ends.